This entry lists 8 T cell receptor beta chains sequenced from one sample in a study of vaccination effects on CD4 cells after COVID-19. Before any sequencing was done, the ViraFEST assay used viral peptide pools to expand antigen-specific CD4+ T cells. Once cultured for 10 days, the cells underwent separation to obtain CD4+ T cells. Vaccine recipients, nucleocapsid antibody negative, had no prior SARS-CoV-2 infection. These TCRs' antigens remain unknown. Repertoires were generated with immunoSEQ multiplex PCR, while TCRdb's copy carries only in-frame clones and drops some. This sample has 30,000 to 35,000 clones, with roughly 72% found just once. The specimen comprised CD4+ T cells from PBMCs cultured with HCoV-OC43 spike peptides, sampled before COVID-19 vaccination. Described subset: HCoV-OC43 spike overlapping peptide pool stimulation. These receptors were collected from a human donor who received a COVID-19 vaccine.

The rearrangement uses TRBV19 and TRBJ2-1, with unresolved D. Per germline, CDR1 LNHDA and CDR2 SQIVND (reference sequence). The V gene lost 11 bases and the J gene lost 0 bases, with 14 bases spanning the gap. CDR3 length: 14 residues. The CDR3 nucleotides are TGTGCCCTACGTTCGGCAGTCTCCTACAATGAGCAGTTCTTC. The encoded protein is CALRSAVSYNEQFF.

V and J are TRBV7-2 and TRBJ1-4, with a possible D match to TRBD1 (5 bases). Trimming took 3 bases from V and 5 from J, leaving 10 bases between them. The CDR3 consists of 14 residues. Germline lookup yields CDR1 SGHTA and CDR2 FQGNSA. CDR3 nucleotides: TGTGCCAGCAGCTTTCGGCGGACAAATGAAAAACTGTTTTTT. It codes for CASSFRRTNEKLFF. Using reference TRBV7-2 and TRBJ1-4 for the parts outside the CDR3, the full variable domain is GAGVSQSPSNKVTEKGKDVELRCDPISGHTALYWYRQSLGQGLEFLIYFQGNSAPDKSGLPSDRFSAERTGGSVSTLTIQRTQQEDSAVYLCASSFRRTNEKLFFGSGTQLSVL.

The rearrangement links TRBV19 to TRBJ2-6; possibly TRBD1 or TRBD2 for D (6 bases each). The CDR3 totals 17 residues. Germline V gene sequence: CDR1 LNHDA, CDR2 SQIVND (reference sequence). V was pared by 7 bases and J by 0 bases, with 16 bases between. The DNA of the CDR3 is TGTGCCAGTAAAAGGGGGGTGTTCGACTCTGGGGCCAACGTCCTGACTTTC. It translates to CASKRGVFDSGANVLTF.

V and J are TRBV15 and TRBJ2-7, with 9 bases lining up with TRBD2. The CDR3 is 16 amino acids. Germline CDR1 is LNHNV and CDR2 is YYDKDF (reference sequence). V lost 1 base to trimming and J lost 3 bases; unmatched junction nucleotides: 7. CDR3 coding DNA: TGTGCCACCAGCAGAGCAAGAGGTAGCGGGGGCTACGAGCAGTACTTC. Its translation is CATSRARGSGGYEQYF.

This chain joins TRBV25-1 and TRBJ1-5; TRBD1 might be the D (6 bases). In germline, CDR1 is MGHDK, CDR2 SYGVNS. The CDR3 extends over 16 amino acids. Trimming removed 4 bases at V and 3 bases at J, with 16 bases between. CDR3 sequence reads: CASSATGQGFNQPQHF. The DNA for the CDR3 is TGTGCCAGCAGTGCCACGGGGCAGGGGTTCAATCAGCCCCAGCATTTT. Filled out from reference TRBV25-1 and TRBJ1-5, the complete variable domain reads EADIYQTPRYLVIGTGKKITLECSQTMGHDKMYWYQQDPGMELHLIHYSYGVNSTEKGDLSSESTVSRIRTEHFPLTLESARPSHTSQYLCASSATGQGFNQPQHFGDGTRLSIL.

This clone was detected only a few times. The rearrangement links TRBV18 to TRBJ2-1; D is perhaps TRBD1 (6 bases). Between the trimmed V and J ends, which lost 3 bases and 5 bases, there was a span of 14 bases. The germline CDR1 and CDR2 sequences are KGHSH and LQKENI. There are 15 residues in the CDR3. The CDR3: CASSPRQGRNNEQFF. The CDR3 bases are TGTGCCAGCTCACCCCGGCAGGGGCGCAACAATGAGCAGTTCTTC.

The V call is TRBV3-1 (or the pseudogene TRBV3-2), the J call TRBJ2-2; D unclear. The CDR3 has 11 amino acids. V was shortened by 3 bases and J by 6 bases, with 2 bases between the two germline ends. Germline values: CDR1 LGHDT, CDR2 YNNKEL (reference sequence). The CDR3 spells CASSHSGELFF. DNA for the CDR3: TGTGCCAGCAGCCATTCCGGGGAGCTGTTTTTT.

This clone turned up a few times. The chain uses TRBV28 and TRBJ1-6; weak D call: TRBD1 (5 bases). The CDR3 spans 15 residues. Germline V gene lookup returns CDR1 MDHEN and CDR2 SYDVKM. V was shortened by 3 bases and J by 6 bases, with 12 bases between the two germline ends. The CDR3 here is CASSLSGRGNSPLHF. CDR3 DNA sequence: TGTGCCAGCAGTTTGTCGGGAAGGGGTAATTCACCCCTCCACTTT. Complete variable domain (other parts from reference TRBV28 and TRBJ1-6): DVKVTQSSRYLVKRTGEKVFLECVQDMDHENMFWYRQDPGLGLRLIYFSYDVKMKEKGDIPEGYSVSREKKERFSLILESASTNQTSMYLCASSLSGRGNSPLHFGNGTRLTVT.